This T cell receptor (beta chain) was retrieved from a study of chemoradiotherapy in HPV16-positive cancers. Study findings and constraints: Non-HPV-specific T cells did not expand in tumors during treatment, whereas candidate HPV-specific clones and E7-related motifs did. The functional HPV-specific definition rests on just a couple of HPV16-positive patients.

The data were produced by immunoSEQ multiplex PCR, yet TCRdb's version contains in-frame clones alone and is incomplete. The table shows more than 1,500 clones, with around four fifths occurring only once. The CDR3 is 12 amino acids. Germline values: CDR1 SGHVS, CDR2 FQNEAQ. Between the trimmed V and J ends, which lost 6 bases and 6 bases, there was a span of 10 bases. As concerns this clone: Antigen unknown.

This chain joins TRBV7-8 and TRBJ2-3; D is undetermined. The source material was tumor tissue, sampled from a patient who underwent chemoradiotherapy. This sequence originates from a human donor with HPV-associated anogenital cancer. The DNA for the CDR3 is TGTGCCAGCAGTCGCCATCTCGATACGCAGTATTTT. This gives the protein CASSRHLDTQYF.